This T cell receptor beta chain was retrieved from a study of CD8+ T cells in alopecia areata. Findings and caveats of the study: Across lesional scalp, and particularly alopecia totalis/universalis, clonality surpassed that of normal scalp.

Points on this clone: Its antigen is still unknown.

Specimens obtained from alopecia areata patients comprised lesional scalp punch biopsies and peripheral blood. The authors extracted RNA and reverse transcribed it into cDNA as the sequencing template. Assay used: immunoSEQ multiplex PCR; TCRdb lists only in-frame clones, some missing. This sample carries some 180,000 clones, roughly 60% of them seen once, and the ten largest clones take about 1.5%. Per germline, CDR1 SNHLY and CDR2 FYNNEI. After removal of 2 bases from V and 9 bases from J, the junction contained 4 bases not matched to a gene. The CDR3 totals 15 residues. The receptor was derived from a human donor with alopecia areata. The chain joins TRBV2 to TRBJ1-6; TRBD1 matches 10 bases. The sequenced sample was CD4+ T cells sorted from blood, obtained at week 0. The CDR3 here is CASSEMGQGRSPLHF. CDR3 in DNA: TGTGCCAGCAGTGAAATGGGACAGGGGCGTTCACCCCTCCACTTT. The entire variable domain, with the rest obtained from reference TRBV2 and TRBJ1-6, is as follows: EPEVTQTPSHQVTQMGQEVILRCVPISNHLYFYWYRQILGQKVEFLVSFYNNEISEKSEIFDDQFSVERPDGSNFTLKIRSTKLEDSAMYFCASSEMGQGRSPLHFGNGTRLTVT.